The 8 T cell receptor beta chains below all came from one sample that was sequenced in a study of early stage breast cancer tumors. Assay: immunoSEQ multiplex PCR; the TCRdb copy retains only in-frame clones and omits some. Counted here are about 36,000 clones, 74% occurring once; the ten biggest clones make up about 7%. The material sequenced was blood. These receptors were taken from a person aged 55-75 years with breast cancer.

This chain connects TRBV27 to TRBJ1-1, with 11 bases identical to TRBD1. CDR1 and CDR2 (germline): MNHEY, SMNVEV (reference sequence). The CDR3 length is 16 residues. V lost 2 bases to trimming and J lost 4 bases; unmatched junction nucleotides: 6. The CDR3 DNA is TGTGCCAGCAGTTTAGGAGGGACAGGGGGGTTCACTGAAGCTTTCTTT. Translation: CASSLGGTGGFTEAFF.

The V gene is TRBV2, the J gene TRBJ2-3, with D possibly TRBD1 on 9 matching bases. The V gene lost 6 bases and the J gene lost 4 bases, with 20 bases spanning the gap. Germline CDR1 reads SNHLY; CDR2 reads FYNNEI. The CDR3 length is 16 residues. The CDR3: CASSVGLGQGSDTQYF. The CDR3 DNA follows: TGTGCCAGCAGCGTGGGACTAGGACAGGGGTCAGATACGCAGTATTTT.

CDR3 in DNA: TGTGCCAGCAGCTTACGTCGGGGTGGGAACGAGCAGTACTTC. It is translated as CASSLRRGGNEQYF. V and J are TRBV7-8 and TRBJ2-7; perhaps TRBD2 as D (5 bases). Germline CDR1 and CDR2: SGHVS and FQNEAQ. Trimming removed 2 bases at V and 5 bases at J, with 13 bases between. This CDR3 is 14 amino acids long.

In the case of this clone: No conserved phenylalanine or tryptophan ends this CDR3, so it is likely a read error. The DNA is left out, because the CDR3 cannot be placed on it with certainty; the CDR3 is given as TCRdb lists it. This rearrangement joins TRBV6-6 to TRBJ2-4; TRBD2, the table's D call, was not compared with the DNA. The CDR3 numbers 16 amino acids, ends counted. The germline V gene encodes CDR1 MNHNY and CDR2 SVGAGI (reference sequence). The CDR3 sequence: CASSYSMPSGSTLGTS.

J is TRBJ2-5 and V is TRBV7-8, with 11 bases aligning to TRBD2. Germline CDR1 SGHVS, CDR2 FQNEAQ. Trimming took 5 bases from V and 5 from J; bases not matched to a gene: 7. There are 15 residues in the CDR3. The CDR3 sequence is CASSALAGVRETQYF. The CDR3 nucleotides are TGTGCCAGCAGCGCACTAGCGGGAGTCCGGGAGACCCAGTACTTC. Full variable domain (missing parts from reference TRBV7-8 and TRBJ2-5): GAGVSQSPRYKVAKRGQDVALRCDPISGHVSLFWYQQALGQGPEFLTYFQNEAQLDKSGLPSDRFFAERPEGSVSTLKIQRTQQEDSAVYLCASSALAGVRETQYFGPGTRLLVL.

The gene calls are TRBV5-1 and TRBJ2-5, with 15 nucleotides matching TRBD2. V was clipped by 4 bases and J by 4 bases; unmatched bases: 8. This CDR3 is 17 amino acids long. Germline assignment: CDR1 SGHRS and CDR2 YFSETQ. The chain's CDR3 is CASSPPGLAGGTETQYF. CDR3 nucleotides: TGCGCCAGCAGCCCGCCGGGACTAGCGGGGGGCACAGAGACCCAGTACTTC.

The rearrangement joins TRBV2 to TRBJ1-2; D gene uncertain. The germline gives CDR1 SNHLY, CDR2 FYNNEI. The V end lost 1 base, the J end lost 0 bases, and 3 bases lay between the germline ends. CDR3 length equals 13 residues. CDR3 protein: CASSEVTNYGYTF. The CDR3 DNA is TGTGCCAGCAGTGAAGTAACTAACTATGGCTACACCTTC. Combining the CDR3 with reference TRBV2 and TRBJ1-2 gives the whole variable domain EPEVTQTPSHQVTQMGQEVILRCVPISNHLYFYWYRQILGQKVEFLVSFYNNEISEKSEIFDDQFSVERPDGSNFTLKIRSTKLEDSAMYFCASSEVTNYGYTFGSGTRLTVV.

The rearrangement joins TRBV9 to TRBJ1-5, with D possibly matching TRBD1 (5 bases). V lost 0 bases and J lost 7, with 14 bases in between. The CDR3 totals 15 residues. Looked up from germline, CDR1 is SGDLS and CDR2 is YYNGEE. CDR3 sequence reads: CASSVGWDPMQPQHF. DNA for the CDR3: TGTGCCAGCAGCGTAGGTTGGGACCCGATGCAGCCCCAGCATTTT.